The clone carrying this T cell receptor beta chain has just one count. This entry is derived from a study of OX40 agonist ivuxolimab in advanced cancers. Across the study: Of mixed ages from roughly 23 to 80 and averaging about 56 years, the group was roughly 85% male.

Repertoires were generated with immunoSEQ multiplex PCR, while TCRdb's copy carries only in-frame clones and drops some. The sample lists 40,000 to 45,000 clones, around 90% occurring once. From germline, CDR1 is SGHTA and CDR2 FQGNSA. The CDR3 has 16 residues. V was cut by 1 base and J by 2 bases, with 13 bases left in between. The chain carries TRBV7-2 and TRBJ2-3; TRBD2 is a possible D gene (5 bases). The source material was CD4+ or CD8+ T cells sorted from blood, sampled in a trial of the OX40 agonist ivuxolimab. This clonotype was obtained from an adult with an advanced solid tumor such as melanoma, head and neck, liver or kidney cancer. CDR3 loop: CASSLDTSGITDTQYF. The CDR3 region has the DNA TGTGCCAGCAGCTTAGACACAAGCGGAATCACAGATACGCAGTATTTT.